These 22 T cell receptor beta chains share one sample of origin, sequenced in a study of shared clonotypes between healthy human individuals (dated by TCRdb to the early 2020s). The library came from the immunoSEQ multiplex PCR assay. TCRdb holds this immuneACCESS table with in-frame rearrangements only. Some clones are missing; in checked studies, unresolved V genes explain under half, and the rest has no known cause. This sample comprises roughly 1.4 million clones, just under 99% of them detected only once. Around 0.33% of the sample lies in the top ten. The sample consisted of naive CD4+ T cells sorted from blood. The cell subset or site label here, explained by the study, means: CD45RA+ positively selected. The source of these receptors is a man aged 25 to 40 in good health.

The gene calls are TRBV18 and TRBJ2-1; possibly TRBD2 for D (6 bases). The CDR3 covers 14 residues. The germline V gene encodes CDR1 KGHSH and CDR2 LQKENI. V lost 5 bases to trimming and J lost 3 bases, with 11 bases between them. Here the CDR3 reads CASSYTSLYNEQFF. The CDR3 coding sequence is TGTGCCAGCTCATATACTAGCCTCTACAATGAGCAGTTCTTC.

The V call is TRBV7-9, the J call TRBJ2-1; 7 bases align to TRBD1. Germline CDR1 SEHNR, CDR2 FQNEAQ (reference sequence). Trimming cost V 6 bases and J 7 bases; bases outside gene matches: 6. This CDR3 is built from 13 residues. In DNA form, the CDR3 reads TGTGCCAGCAGGACAAGGGGGCGGAATGAGCAGTTCTTC. This encodes CASRTRGRNEQFF.

This chain uses TRBV5-4 with TRBJ2-5; a possible D gene is TRBD2 (6 bases). Germline V gene data show CDR1 as SGHNT and CDR2 as YYREEE (reference sequence). The CDR3 spans 15 residues. V lost 3 bases, J lost 5 bases, and 17 bases lay in between. CDR3 sequence: CASSSHRESWETQYF. The CDR3 DNA reads as TGTGCCAGCAGCTCGCACCGGGAGTCATGGGAGACCCAGTACTTC.

This clone was seen once. The CDR3 reads CASSGQVGGYGYTF. The CDR3 DNA reads as TGTGCCAGCAGTGGGCAGGTCGGTGGCTATGGCTACACCTTC. The V and J genes are TRBV6-1 and TRBJ1-2; D ambiguous. Germline CDR1 is MNHNS and CDR2 is SASEGT. Trimming took 4 bases from V and 4 from J, leaving 13 bases between them. This CDR3 has 14 residues.

This clone was counted once. The chain carries TRBV28 and TRBJ1-2; D uncertain. Germline CDR1 is MDHEN and CDR2 is SYDVKM. The CDR3 spans 16 residues. Trimming removed 4 bases at V and 8 bases at J, with 23 bases between. The DNA for the CDR3 is TGTGCCAGCAGTTCCCGGCCGTCCCGGCTAGGTGCAGGCTACACCTTC. Protein product: CASSSRPSRLGAGYTF.

The V gene is TRBV5-1, the J gene TRBJ2-5, with D uncertain. V was shortened by 5 bases and J by 1 base, with 9 bases between the two germline ends. Germline CDR1 reads SGHRS; CDR2 reads YFSETQ. This CDR3 spans 13 amino acids. CDR3 in amino acids: CASSVQSQETQYF. As DNA, the CDR3 is TGCGCCAGCAGTGTACAGTCCCAAGAGACCCAGTACTTC.

The chain combines TRBV10-2 with TRBJ2-7; 12 positions agree with TRBD2. Germline V gene sequence: CDR1 WSHSY, CDR2 SAAADI. This CDR3 has 16 residues. The trim removed 6 bases at V and 1 base at J, leaving 7 bases unmatched. CDR3 coding DNA: TGCGCCAGCAGGTCGCAACTAGCGGGAGGATCCTACGAGCAGTACTTC. Protein product: CASRSQLAGGSYEQYF.

The V gene is TRBV10-3, the J gene TRBJ2-1; 14 bases are a match to TRBD2. Trimming cost V 10 bases and J 6 bases; bases outside gene matches: 8. Per germline, CDR1 ENHRY and CDR2 SYGVKD. There are 15 residues in the CDR3. CDR3 amino acids: CANARGTSGSNEQFF. For the CDR3, the DNA is TGTGCCAACGCCAGAGGGACTAGCGGGAGCAATGAGCAGTTCTTC.

V usage is TRBV7-9 and J usage is TRBJ2-3; a weak D match, TRBD2 (7 bases). Trimming stripped 7 bases from V and 4 bases from J, with 12 bases between. Germline V CDR1 and CDR2: SEHNR, FQNEAQ (reference sequence). The CDR3 is made up of 13 amino acids. The CDR3, as DNA: TGTGCCAGCATCGGGGGGCGCGCAGATACGCAGTATTTT. Translation gives CASIGGRADTQYF.

The chain has TRBV5-1 and TRBJ2-7; D is uncertain. The CDR3 runs 13 residues. Deletions cut 2 bases from V and 2 bases from J, with 8 bases between. Germline values: CDR1 SGHRS, CDR2 YFSETQ. The CDR3 DNA follows: TGCGCCAGCAGCTTCCGGCAGACCTACGAGCAGTACTTC. This translates into CASSFRQTYEQYF.

V is TRBV27 and J is TRBJ2-7; 13 bases are shared with TRBD2. Trimming cost V 5 bases and J 6 bases; bases outside gene matches: 7. Germline CDR1 and CDR2: MNHEY and SMNVEV (reference sequence). The CDR3 covers 15 residues. CDR3 in amino acids: CASSPRTSGRGEQYF. Written as DNA, the CDR3 is TGTGCCAGCAGTCCCCGGACTAGCGGGAGAGGCGAGCAGTACTTC.

The rearrangement joins TRBV28 to TRBJ2-7; D perhaps matches TRBD1 (5 bases). Per germline, CDR1 MDHEN and CDR2 SYDVKM. Trimming cost V 8 bases and J 3 bases, with 11 bases left between them. There are 12 residues in the CDR3. CDR3: CASGLTVYEQYF. The CDR3 DNA reads TGTGCCAGCGGCTTGACAGTCTACGAGCAGTACTTC.

V and J are TRBV7-9 and TRBJ2-1, with unresolved D. The V gene's germline CDR1 is SEHNR and CDR2 FQNEAQ (reference sequence). V lost 5 bases, J lost 5 bases, and 7 bases lay in between. The CDR3 sequence is 12 residues long. CDR3 in DNA: TGTGCCAGCAGCCCTTCACACAATGAGCAGTTCTTC. Translation: CASSPSHNEQFF.

The V and J genes are TRBV2 and TRBJ2-5, with 12 nucleotides matching TRBD2. Per the germline V gene, CDR1 is SNHLY and CDR2 is FYNNEI. J gave up 1 base and V 3 bases, and 9 bases lay outside the gene matches. The CDR3 loop spans 18 amino acids. The CDR3 DNA reads as TGTGCCAGCAGTGAGACTAGCGGGAGAGGGACGAGCCAAGAGACCCAGTACTTC. Protein product: CASSETSGRGTSQETQYF. The complete variable domain, with remaining parts taken from reference TRBV2 and TRBJ2-5, reads EPEVTQTPSHQVTQMGQEVILRCVPISNHLYFYWYRQILGQKVEFLVSFYNNEISEKSEIFDDQFSVERPDGSNFTLKIRSTKLEDSAMYFCASSETSGRGTSQETQYFGPGTRLLVL.

This chain joins TRBV5-1 and TRBJ2-3, with TRBD2 matching over 8 bases. The V and J ends lost 3 bases and 1 base, in that order; junction bases with no gene match: 4. This CDR3 comprises 15 residues. The germline CDR1 and CDR2 sequences are SGHRS and YFSETQ. The CDR3 region has the DNA TGCGCCAGCAGCTCCGTGACTAGCGGCACAGATACGCAGTATTTT. This codes for CASSSVTSGTDTQYF.

This chain connects TRBV5-1 to TRBJ1-2, with D perhaps TRBD1 (6 bases). Trimming took off 0 bases at V and 5 bases at J, with 11 bases between the two ends. CDR1 and CDR2 (germline): SGHRS, YFSETQ. The CDR3 contains 14 residues. The DNA of the CDR3 is TGCGCCAGCAGCTTGGGACAGGTTGGGTATGGCTACACCTTC. Its translation: CASSLGQVGYGYTF.

The V and J genes are TRBV25-1 and TRBJ1-1, with TRBD1 as a possible D gene (5 bases). The V gene's germline CDR1 is MGHDK and CDR2 SYGVNS. This CDR3 has 14 residues. The ends were cut back, 10 bases at V and 5 bases at J, with 20 bases in the middle. The CDR3: CATEVGGTRTEAFF. As DNA, the CDR3 is TGTGCCACCGAGGTCGGGGGGACGAGGACTGAAGCTTTCTTT.

The chain employs TRBV30 and TRBJ1-2; no reliable D call. V lost 3 bases and J 7 bases, leaving 15 bases between the germline ends. CDR1 GTSNPN and CDR2 SVGIG come from the germline V gene (reference sequence). This CDR3 comprises 13 residues. CDR3 nucleotide sequence: TGTGCCTGGAGGACTCCACTCTTCTCTGGCTACACCTTC. Protein: CAWRTPLFSGYTF.

In its sample, this clone was seen once. At the DNA level, this CDR3 is encoded by other sequences in the same sample as well. This rearrangement joins TRBV5-1 to TRBJ2-7, with TRBD2 matching over 8 bases. The V segment lost 0 bases and the J segment 1 base; nucleotides outside the gene matches: 0. The CDR3 contains 14 residues. The germline V gene encodes CDR1 SGHRS and CDR2 YFSETQ. The CDR3 nucleotides are TGCGCCAGCAGCTTGGTAGCGGGGTCCTACGAGCAGTACTTC. Its translation is CASSLVAGSYEQYF. The variable domain in full, with the rest retrieved from reference TRBV5-1 and TRBJ2-7, is KAGVTQTPRYLIKTRGQQVTLSCSPISGHRSVSWYQQTPGQGLQFLFEYFSETQRNKGNFPGRFSGRQFSNSRSEMNVSTLELGDSALYLCASSLVAGSYEQYFGPGTRLTVT.

Only one count was recorded for this clone. The rearrangement uses TRBV10-1 and TRBJ2-7; 9 bases align to TRBD2. Unmatched junction bases numbered 7, after V lost 5 bases and J lost 5 bases. CDR3 length equals 14 residues. Per germline, CDR1 WNHNN and CDR2 SYGVQD (reference sequence). CDR3 sequence (DNA): TGCGCCAGCAGTCCAGCGGGAGGATACGACGAGCAGTACTTC. Translation gives CASSPAGGYDEQYF.

The V call is TRBV28, the J call TRBJ2-4; D is undetermined. Germline V CDR1 and CDR2: MDHEN, SYDVKM. Trimming left V 1 base short and J 1 base short, with 11 bases between. There are 16 residues in the CDR3. The DNA for the CDR3 is TGTGCCAGCAGTTTATTTTCTGGGGTTGCCAAAAACATTCAGTACTTC. Protein: CASSLFSGVAKNIQYF. Full variable domain (missing parts from reference TRBV28 and TRBJ2-4): DVKVTQSSRYLVKRTGEKVFLECVQDMDHENMFWYRQDPGLGLRLIYFSYDVKMKEKGDIPEGYSVSREKKERFSLILESASTNQTSMYLCASSLFSGVAKNIQYFGAGTRLSVL.

The rearrangement links TRBV6-1 to TRBJ2-1, with unresolved D. Germline CDR1 is MNHNS and CDR2 is SASEGT. Trimming took off 9 bases at V and 6 bases at J, with 21 bases between the two ends. The CDR3 extends over 15 amino acids. CDR3 protein: CASQNDATPLNEQFF. The CDR3 DNA is TGTGCCAGTCAGAATGACGCGACACCTCTCAATGAGCAGTTCTTC.